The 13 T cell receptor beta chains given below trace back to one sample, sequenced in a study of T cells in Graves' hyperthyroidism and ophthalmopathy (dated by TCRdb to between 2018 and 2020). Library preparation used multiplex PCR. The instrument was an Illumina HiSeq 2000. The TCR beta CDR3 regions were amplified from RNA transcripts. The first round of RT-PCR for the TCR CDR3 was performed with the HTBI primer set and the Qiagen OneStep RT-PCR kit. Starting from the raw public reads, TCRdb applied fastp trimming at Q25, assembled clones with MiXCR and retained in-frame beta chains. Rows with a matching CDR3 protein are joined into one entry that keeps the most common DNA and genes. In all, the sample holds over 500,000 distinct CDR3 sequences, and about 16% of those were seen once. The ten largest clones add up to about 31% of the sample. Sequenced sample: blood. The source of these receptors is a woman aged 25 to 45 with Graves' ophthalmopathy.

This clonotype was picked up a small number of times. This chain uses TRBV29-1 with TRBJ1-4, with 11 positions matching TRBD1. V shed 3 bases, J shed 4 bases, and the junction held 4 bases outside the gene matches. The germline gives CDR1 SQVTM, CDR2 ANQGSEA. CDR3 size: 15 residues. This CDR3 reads CSVEGTGGYNEKLFF. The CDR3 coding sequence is TGCAGCGTTGAGGGGACAGGGGGGTATAATGAAAAACTGTTTTTT.

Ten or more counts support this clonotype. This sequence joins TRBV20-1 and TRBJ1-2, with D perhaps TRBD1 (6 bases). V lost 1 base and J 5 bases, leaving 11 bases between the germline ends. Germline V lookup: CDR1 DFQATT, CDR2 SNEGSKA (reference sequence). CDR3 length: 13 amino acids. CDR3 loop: CSARVRQEYGYTF. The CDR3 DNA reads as TGCAGTGCTAGAGTCCGACAGGAATATGGCTACACCTTC.

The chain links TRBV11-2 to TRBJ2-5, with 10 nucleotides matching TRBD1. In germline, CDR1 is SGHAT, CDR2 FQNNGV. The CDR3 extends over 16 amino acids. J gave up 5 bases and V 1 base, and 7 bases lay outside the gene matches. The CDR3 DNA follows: TGTGCCAGCAGCTTAGGGGACAGGGGACTAGGGGAGACCCAGTACTTC. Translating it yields CASSLGDRGLGETQYF.

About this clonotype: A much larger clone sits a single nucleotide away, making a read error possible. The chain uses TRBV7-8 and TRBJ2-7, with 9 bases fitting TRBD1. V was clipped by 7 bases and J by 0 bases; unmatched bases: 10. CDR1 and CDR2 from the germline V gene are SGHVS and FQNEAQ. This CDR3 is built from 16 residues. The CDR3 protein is CASNPSLDRGSYEQYF. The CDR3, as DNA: TGTGCCAGCAACCCGTCCCTGGACAGGGGCTCCTACGAGCAGTACTTC.

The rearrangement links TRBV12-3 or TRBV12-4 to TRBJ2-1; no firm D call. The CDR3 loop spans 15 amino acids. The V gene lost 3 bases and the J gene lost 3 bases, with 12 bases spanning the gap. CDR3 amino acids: CASSLTPEGYNEQFF. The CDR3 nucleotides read TGTGCCAGCAGTTTGACCCCAGAAGGCTACAATGAGCAGTTCTTC.

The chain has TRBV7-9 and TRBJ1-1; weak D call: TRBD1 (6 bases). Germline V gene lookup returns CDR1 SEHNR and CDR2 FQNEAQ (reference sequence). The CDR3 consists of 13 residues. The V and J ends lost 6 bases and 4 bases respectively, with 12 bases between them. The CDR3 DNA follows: TGTGCCAGCAGGGGGGCGCGGGTCACTGAAGCTTTCTTT. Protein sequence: CASRGARVTEAFF.

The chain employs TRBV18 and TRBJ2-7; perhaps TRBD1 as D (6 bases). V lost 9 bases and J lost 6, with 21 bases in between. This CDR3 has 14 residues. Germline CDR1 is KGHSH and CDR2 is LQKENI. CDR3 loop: CASLSTGFNSEQYF. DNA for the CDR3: TGTGCCAGTCTCTCAACAGGGTTTAACTCCGAGCAGTACTTC.

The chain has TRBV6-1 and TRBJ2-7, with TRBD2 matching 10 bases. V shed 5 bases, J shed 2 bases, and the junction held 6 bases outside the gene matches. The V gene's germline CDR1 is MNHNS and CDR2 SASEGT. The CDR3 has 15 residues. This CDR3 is CASSPGTSVTYEQYF. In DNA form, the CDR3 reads TGTGCCAGCAGTCCCGGGACTAGCGTCACCTACGAGCAGTACTTC.

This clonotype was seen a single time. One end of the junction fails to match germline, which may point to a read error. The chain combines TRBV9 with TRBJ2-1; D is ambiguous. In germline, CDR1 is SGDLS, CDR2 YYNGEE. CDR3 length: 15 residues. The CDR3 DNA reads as TGTGCCAGCAGCGCCAGCCTTGACCCCTACAGTGAGCAGTTCTTC. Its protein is CASSASLDPYSEQFF.

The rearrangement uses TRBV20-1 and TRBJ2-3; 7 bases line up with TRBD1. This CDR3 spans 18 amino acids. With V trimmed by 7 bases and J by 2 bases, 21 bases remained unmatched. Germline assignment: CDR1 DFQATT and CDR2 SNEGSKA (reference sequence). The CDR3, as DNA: TGCAGTGACGGGCAGGGGGTAACAGCGTTTTTAATCACAGATACGCAGTATTTT. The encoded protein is CSDGQGVTAFLITDTQYF.

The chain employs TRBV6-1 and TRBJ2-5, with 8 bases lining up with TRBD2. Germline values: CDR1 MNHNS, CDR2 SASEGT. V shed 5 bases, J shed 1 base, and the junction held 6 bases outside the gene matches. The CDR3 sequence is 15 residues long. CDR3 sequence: CASSPHTSGQETQYF. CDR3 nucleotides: TGTGCCAGCAGTCCACACACTAGCGGCCAAGAGACCCAGTACTTC.

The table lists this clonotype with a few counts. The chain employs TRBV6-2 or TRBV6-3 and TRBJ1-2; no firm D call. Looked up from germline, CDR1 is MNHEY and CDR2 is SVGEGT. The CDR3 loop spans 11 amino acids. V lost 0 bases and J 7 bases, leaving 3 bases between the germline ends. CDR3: CASSYSSGYTF. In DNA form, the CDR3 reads TGTGCCAGCAGTTACTCTTCTGGCTACACCTTC.

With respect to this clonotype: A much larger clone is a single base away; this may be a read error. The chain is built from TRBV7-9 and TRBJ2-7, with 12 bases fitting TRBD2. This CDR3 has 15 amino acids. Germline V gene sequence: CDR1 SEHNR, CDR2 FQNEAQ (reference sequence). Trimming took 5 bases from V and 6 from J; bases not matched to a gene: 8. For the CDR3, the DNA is TGTGCCAGCAGCGCCCGGACTAGCGGGACCTGCGAGCAGTACTTC. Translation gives CASSARTSGTCEQYF.